This entry describes one T cell receptor beta chain. Its specificity is unknown. These data originate in a study of chemoradiotherapy in HPV16-positive cancers. Study-wide background: Candidate HPV-specific T-cell clones and common TCR motifs came from functional assays in a couple of HPV16-positive patients.

Germline CDR1 SGHRS, CDR2 YFSETQ. This CDR3 spans 14 amino acids. V was trimmed by 4 bases and J by 7 bases, leaving 14 bases between them. Assay used: immunoSEQ multiplex PCR; TCRdb lists only in-frame clones, some missing. Of approximately 15,000 clones listed, 70% to 90% were seen once; the top ten hold around 3.8%. Repeated repertoire sampling spanned the course of chemoradiotherapy. Broader study findings: Candidate HPV-specific clones and E7-related TCR motifs grew in tumor during treatment. In HPV16-positive patients, HPV-responsive T-cell expansion tracked better recurrence-free survival.

Here the sequenced sample was blood, taken from a patient who underwent chemoradiotherapy. The chain has TRBV5-1 and TRBJ1-4; D possibly corresponds to TRBD1 (6 bases). This clonotype originated in a human donor with HPV-associated anogenital cancer. DNA of the CDR3: TGCGCCAGCAGCGTCGAATTACAGGGTGAAAAACTGTTTTTT. Encoded protein: CASSVELQGEKLFF.